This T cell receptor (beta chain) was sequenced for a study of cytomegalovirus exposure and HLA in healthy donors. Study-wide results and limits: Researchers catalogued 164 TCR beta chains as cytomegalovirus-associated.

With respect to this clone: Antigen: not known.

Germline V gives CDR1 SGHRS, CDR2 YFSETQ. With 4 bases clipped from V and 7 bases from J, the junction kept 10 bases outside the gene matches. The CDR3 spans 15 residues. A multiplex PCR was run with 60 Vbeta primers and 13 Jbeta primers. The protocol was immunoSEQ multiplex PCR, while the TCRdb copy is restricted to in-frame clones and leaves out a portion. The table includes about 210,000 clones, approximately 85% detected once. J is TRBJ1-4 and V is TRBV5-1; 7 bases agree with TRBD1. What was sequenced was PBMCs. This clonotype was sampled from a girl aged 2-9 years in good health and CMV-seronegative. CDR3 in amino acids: CASSANRGGTEKLFF. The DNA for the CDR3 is TGCGCCAGCAGCGCTAACAGGGGAGGTACTGAAAAACTGTTTTTT.